This T cell receptor beta chain is from a study of blood T cells in healthy people across ages. The second PCR ran about 6 to 12 cycles with a sample-barcoded 5' primer and J-beta primers. Each cDNA molecule carried a tag from a template-switch adaptor that contained 12 random nucleotides. MiXCR, run by TCRdb on the 5' RACE reads, gives a single entry per CDR3 protein. The sample lists roughly 560,000 distinct CDR3 sequences; less than 25% were seen once. V gave up 3 bases and J gave up 1 base; unmatched junction bases: 10. The germline gives CDR1 DFQATT, CDR2 SNEGSKA (reference sequence). This CDR3 region has 19 residues. The donors, all healthy, were Caucasians living in Russia, aged about 6 to 90. This same sample was also part of a study on T cells of mothers and their children. That publication notes: Each mother yielded more than 9.5 million TCR beta CDR3 reads. Each child yielded 2.5 million to 3 million reads.

The receptor was derived from a boy younger than 18 in good health. Material: blood. The chain links TRBV20-1 to TRBJ2-1; 15 bases fit TRBD2. CDR3 protein: CSARINPGLAGGSYNEQFF. The CDR3 DNA reads as TGCAGTGCTAGGATTAATCCGGGACTAGCGGGGGGATCCTACAATGAGCAGTTCTTC.